This T cell receptor beta chain was sequenced in a study of cytomegalovirus exposure and HLA in healthy donors. Study overall: The approximately 120 validation repertoires were produced on the same platform as the approximately 670 repertoires of the first cohort. This was reported in a later analysis.

Assay: immunoSEQ multiplex PCR; the TCRdb copy retains only in-frame clones and omits some. The table includes roughly 130,000 clones, 85% to 90% detected once. Germline V gene data show CDR1 as SGHTA and CDR2 as FQGTGA. V was clipped by 4 bases and J by 7 bases; unmatched bases: 12. This CDR3 contains 16 residues. The chain carries TRBV7-3 and TRBJ2-7; 11 nucleotides align to TRBD2. This clonotype was sampled from a woman aged 25 to 39 in good health and CMV-seropositive. The sequenced sample was PBMCs. CDR3 nucleotides: TGTGCCAGCAGCTCTGCAGCACTAGCGGGAGCGGGGGAGCAGTACTTC. It yields the protein CASSSAALAGAGEQYF.